Presented here are 10 T cell receptor beta chains from one specimen sequenced in a study of OX40 agonist ivuxolimab in advanced cancers. Sequencing used immunoSEQ multiplex PCR; TCRdb keeps in-frame clones, though not all of them. The table shows 40,000 to 50,000 clones, with 90% to 95% occurring only once. Sequenced material: CD4+ or CD8+ T cells sorted from blood, taken in a trial of the OX40 agonist ivuxolimab. Every receptor here comes from an adult with an advanced solid tumor such as melanoma, head and neck, liver or kidney cancer.

The chain employs TRBV6-1 and TRBJ2-7; 8 bases match TRBD2. This CDR3 spans 12 amino acids. Germline lookup yields CDR1 MNHNS and CDR2 SASEGT. Losses at the gene ends were 8 bases for V and 3 bases for J; bases not matched to a gene: 3. The chain's CDR3 is CASGGGHYEQYF. CDR3 DNA sequence: TGTGCCAGCGGCGGGGGGCACTACGAGCAGTACTTC.

This chain uses TRBV7-3 with TRBJ1-1; a weak D match, TRBD1 (5 bases). Per germline, CDR1 SGHTA and CDR2 FQGTGA. With 2 bases removed from V and 1 base from J, the gap between germline ends came to 11 bases. CDR3 size: 15 residues. The CDR3 is CASSLLGTSNTEAFF. Here the CDR3 DNA reads TGTGCCAGCAGCTTATTAGGGACCTCGAACACTGAAGCTTTCTTT. The full variable domain, rest sourced from reference TRBV7-3 and TRBJ1-1, is GAGVSQTPSNKVTEKGKYVELRCDPISGHTALYWYRQSLGQGPEFLIYFQGTGAADDSGLPNDRFFAVRPEGSVSTLKIQRTERGDSAVYLCASSLLGTSNTEAFFGQGTRLTVV.

The rearrangement joins TRBV19 to TRBJ2-3; D is undetermined. Germline CDR1 reads LNHDA; CDR2 reads SQIVND (reference sequence). Trimming stripped 4 bases from V and 2 bases from J, with 7 bases between. This CDR3 region has 13 residues. The CDR3 nucleotides read TGTGCCAGTAGTACAGGAGTCACAGATACGCAGTATTTT. This gives the protein CASSTGVTDTQYF. Supplemented by reference TRBV19 and TRBJ2-3, the full variable domain reads DGGITQSPKYLFRKEGQNVTLSCEQNLNHDAMYWYRQDPGQGLRLIYYSQIVNDFQKGDIAEGYSVSREKKESFPLTVTSAQKNPTAFYLCASSTGVTDTQYFGPGTRLTVL.

The rearrangement uses TRBV11-1 and TRBJ2-4, with 11 bases that match TRBD1. There are 13 residues in the CDR3. The V gene end was trimmed by 6 bases and the J gene end by 8 bases; junction bases not matched to a gene: 3. CDR1 and CDR2 (germline): SGHAT, FQDESV (reference sequence). CDR3 DNA: TGTGCCAGCAGGGGGACAGGGGGGCACATTCAGTACTTC. It is translated as CASRGTGGHIQYF. Full variable domain (missing parts from reference TRBV11-1 and TRBJ2-4): EAEVAQSPRYKITEKSQAVAFWCDPISGHATLYWYRQILGQGPELLVQFQDESVVDDSQLPKDRFSAERLKGVDSTLKIQPAELGDSAMYLCASRGTGGHIQYFGAGTRLSVL.

The chain combines TRBV14 with TRBJ2-5; D is possibly TRBD1 or TRBD2 (6 bases each). The germline CDR1 and CDR2 sequences are SGHDN and FVKESK. V was clipped by 5 bases and J by 5 bases, with 12 bases between them. The CDR3 contains 13 residues. Here the CDR3 DNA reads TGTGCCAGCAGCGTCGTAGGGGGGGAGACCCAGTACTTC. Its translation is CASSVVGGETQYF.

CDR3 protein: CASSSPPPFLYSNQPQHF. The CDR3 region has the DNA TGTGCCAGCAGCTCACCCCCCCCCTTCCTTTATAGCAATCAGCCCCAGCATTTT. The chain links TRBV7-9 to TRBJ1-5; D not resolved. CDR1 is SEHNR and CDR2 is FQNEAQ in the germline V gene (reference sequence). The CDR3 contains 18 residues. The ends were cut back, 4 bases at V and 0 bases at J, with 19 bases in the middle.

The chain couples TRBV10-2 to TRBJ2-7, with D perhaps matching TRBD1 (6 bases). This CDR3 region has 14 residues. Germline V gene lookup returns CDR1 WSHSY and CDR2 SAAADI. Trimming pared 6 bases from V and 6 bases from J, leaving 18 bases between. As DNA, the CDR3 is TGCGCCAGCAGCAACCCGGGACAAATAGGCGAGCAGTACGTC. It encodes CASSNPGQIGEQYV.

This clone was found a few times. The chain couples TRBV7-9 to TRBJ1-2, with D unresolved. The germline CDR1 and CDR2 sequences are SEHNR and FQNEAQ (reference sequence). The length of the CDR3 is 12 residues. The V gene lost 3 bases and the J gene lost 4 bases, with 6 bases spanning the gap. The CDR3 spells CASSLMPYGYTF. DNA of the CDR3: TGTGCCAGCAGCTTGATGCCCTATGGCTACACCTTC. Full variable domain (missing parts from reference TRBV7-9 and TRBJ1-2): DTGVSQNPRHKITKRGQNVTFRCDPISEHNRLYWYRQTLGQGPEFLTYFQNEAQLEKSRLLSDRFSAERPKGSFSTLEIQRTEQGDSAMYLCASSLMPYGYTFGSGTRLTVV.

CDR3 sequence reads: CASSPHRAGSSYNEQFF. In DNA form, the CDR3 reads TGTGCCAGCAGCCCACACAGGGCTGGAAGCTCCTACAATGAGCAGTTCTTC. The V call is TRBV7-6, the J call TRBJ2-1, with D possibly TRBD1 on 6 matching bases. With 5 bases removed from V and 0 bases from J, the gap between germline ends came to 17 bases. Germline CDR1 is SGHVS and CDR2 is FNYEAQ. The CDR3 has 17 amino acids.

This clone was seen more than once but under ten times. The chain's CDR3 is CASRPLDGSYNEQFF. Here the CDR3 DNA reads TGTGCCAGCAGACCGCTTGATGGCTCCTACAATGAGCAGTTCTTC. This chain joins TRBV6-1 and TRBJ2-1, with D uncertain. Germline CDR1 is MNHNS and CDR2 is SASEGT. V lost 6 bases and J lost 0, with 12 bases in between. This CDR3 is 15 amino acids long.